A selection of T cell receptor beta chains follows, all from one sample in a study of T-cell reconstitution after alpha-beta-depleted transplantation in children. TCRdb passed the PCR reads through MiXCR, listing each CDR3 protein once. The sample carries hundreds of thousands of distinct CDR3 sequences, 15% to 20% recorded once. The sequenced sample was PBMCs, mostly from graft donor cells, obtained 360 days after TCRalphabeta/CD19-depleted stem cell transplant. These receptors were obtained from a male patient under 10 years old who had a stem cell transplant for acute lymphoblastic leukemia, so the T cells may come from the graft donor. Both conserved end residues are part of each CDR3. Each record gives: J gene, D gene, V gene, CDR3 length, clone size, CDR3 DNA, CDR3 protein. A D gene is named only where the DNA matches it firmly. Only some rows state a clone size, as once, few, many or a class for expanded clones.

J: TRBJ2-1; D: TRBD2; V: TRBV7-8; length: 12; size: few; DNA: TGTGCCAGCAGCTTTGGGGAGGGACAGCAGTTCTTC; CDR3: CASSFGEGQQFF
J: TRBJ2-1; D: NA; V: TRBV6-5; length: 14; size: few; DNA: TGTGCCACTACGGTGGAGGGGCAGGACAATGAGCAGTTCTTC; CDR3: CATTVEGQDNEQFF
J: TRBJ2-7; D: TRBD2; V: TRBV5-1; length: 15; size: NA; DNA: TGCGCCAGCAGCTTGGAAACGGGAGGGGCCTACGAGCAGTACTTC; CDR3: CASSLETGGAYEQYF
J: TRBJ2-5; D: TRBD2; V: TRBV29-1; length: 15; size: many; DNA: TGCAGCGTTGCCCGGACTAGCGGGAACTGGGAGACCCAGTACTTC; CDR3: CSVARTSGNWETQYF
J: TRBJ2-5; D: NA; V: TRBV29-1; length: 16; size: many; DNA: TGCAGCGTTGACGGTACGATGCAGGGGGGGCGAGAGACCCAGTACTTC; CDR3: CSVDGTMQGGRETQYF
J: TRBJ2-2; D: NA; V: TRBV6-1; length: 15; size: NA; DNA: TGTGCCAGCAGTGATCAAACAGGGTTCGGCGGGGAGCTGTTTTTT; CDR3: CASSDQTGFGGELFF
J: TRBJ2-5; D: TRBD2; V: TRBV3-1; length: 16; size: few; DNA: TGTGCCAGCAGCCAAGGGGTGCGGGAGGGACAAGAGACCCAGTACTTC; CDR3: CASSQGVREGQETQYF
J: TRBJ2-7; D: NA; V: TRBV12-3/TRBV12-4; length: 16; size: many; DNA: TGTGCCAGCAGTTTAGGCGGGGGCCTAACTGTCTACGAGCAGTACTTC; CDR3: CASSLGGGLTVYEQYF
J: TRBJ1-1; D: NA; V: TRBV2; length: 11; size: many; DNA: TGTGCCAGCCGGCCGAGCGCTGAAGCTTTCTTT; CDR3: CASRPSAEAFF
J: TRBJ2-1; D: NA; V: TRBV12-3/TRBV12-4; length: 15; size: many; DNA: TGTGCCAGCAGCCCAATTGGGAGCTCCTACAATGAGCAGTTCTTC; CDR3: CASSPIGSSYNEQFF
J: TRBJ2-1; D: NA; V: TRBV4-2; length: 14; size: NA; DNA: TGTGCCAGCAGCCAAGAGGCGGCGGAACCTGAGCAGTTCTTC; CDR3: CASSQEAAEPEQFF
J: TRBJ1-5; D: NA; V: TRBV5-6; length: 13; size: few; DNA: TGTGCCAGCAGCCTACAGGGTGTCGAGCCCCAGCATTTT; CDR3: CASSLQGVEPQHF
J: TRBJ1-1; D: TRBD1; V: TRBV27; length: 13; size: few; DNA: TGTGCCACGGGTCGACAGGGGATGGATGAAGCTTTCTTT; CDR3: CATGRQGMDEAFF
J: TRBJ2-1; D: TRBD2; V: TRBV28; length: 16; size: few; DNA: TGTGCCAGCAGTCTCCTACTAGCGGGAGGGCCGGCTGAGCAGTTCTTC; CDR3: CASSLLLAGGPAEQFF
J: TRBJ2-1; D: NA; V: TRBV4-1; length: 15; size: NA; DNA: TGCGCCAGCAGCCAAGTGGGGCGGTCCTACAATGAGCAGTTCTTC; CDR3: CASSQVGRSYNEQFF
J: TRBJ1-2; D: NA; V: TRBV12-3/TRBV12-4; length: 13; size: NA; DNA: TGTGCCACCCACAGCTTAGGGGTATATGGCTACACCTTC; CDR3: CATHSLGVYGYTF
J: TRBJ2-7; D: TRBD1; V: TRBV27; length: 17; size: few; DNA: TGTGCCAGCAGTTTCCGGGGACAGGTTAGGGGGTACTACGAGCAGTACTTC; CDR3: CASSFRGQVRGYYEQYF
J: TRBJ2-1; D: NA; V: TRBV5-1; length: 13; size: NA; DNA: TGCGCCAGCAGCTGGTATAGGGATATTGAGCAGTTCTTC; CDR3: CASSWYRDIEQFF
J: TRBJ2-7; D: TRBD2; V: TRBV6-1; length: 16; size: NA; DNA: TGTGCCAGCAGTAGGACCGGGACTAGCGCATCCTACGAGCAGTACTTC; CDR3: CASSRTGTSASYEQYF
J: TRBJ1-1; D: TRBD1; V: TRBV6-1; length: 15; size: many; DNA: TGTGCCAGCAGCCCCAGACAGGGTATGAACACTGAAGCTTTCTTT; CDR3: CASSPRQGMNTEAFF
J: TRBJ2-4; D: TRBD2; V: TRBV7-6; length: 20; size: NA; DNA: TGTGCCAGCAGCTTAGGAGGGGGACTAGCGCCTCCGGGGGCCAAAAACATTCAGTACTTC; CDR3: CASSLGGGLAPPGAKNIQYF
J: TRBJ2-7; D: TRBD2; V: TRBV4-3; length: 16; size: NA; DNA: TGCGCCAGCAGCCAAGATTGGCTAGCGGGAGAAAACGAGCAGTACTTC; CDR3: CASSQDWLAGENEQYF
J: TRBJ2-3; D: NA; V: TRBV20-1; length: 16; size: NA; DNA: TGCAGTGCCCGAACGGACTACGCCCCTGGCACAGATACGCAGTATTTT; CDR3: CSARTDYAPGTDTQYF
J: TRBJ1-3; D: NA; V: TRBV20-1; length: 16; size: few; DNA: TGCAGTGCTAGATGGCCGGAGGCCACTCGAGGAAACACCATATATTTT; CDR3: CSARWPEATRGNTIYF
J: TRBJ1-2; D: NA; V: TRBV28; length: 15; size: NA; DNA: TGTGCCAGCAGTTTATGGGTAGACTCCAGCTATGGCTACACCTTC; CDR3: CASSLWVDSSYGYTF
J: TRBJ2-7; D: NA; V: TRBV16; length: 15; size: NA; DNA: TGTGCCAGCAGCCAATGGACAGTCCTCCCCTACGAGCAGTACTTC; CDR3: CASSQWTVLPYEQYF
J: TRBJ1-4; D: NA; V: TRBV5-5; length: 15; size: few; DNA: TGTGCCAGCAGCTTGAGCCCTTCAGGGCTGGAAAAACTGTTTTTT; CDR3: CASSLSPSGLEKLFF
J: TRBJ2-1; D: TRBD2; V: TRBV4-3; length: 16; size: NA; DNA: TGCGCCAGCAGCCAAGGGACTAGCGGGAGGGTTTCGCGGCAGTTCTTC; CDR3: CASSQGTSGRVSRQFF
J: TRBJ2-1; D: NA; V: TRBV20-1; length: 16; size: few; DNA: TGCAGTGCTCCGTTAGAGCCGATAGCGTTTTTGGATGAGCAGTTCTTC; CDR3: CSAPLEPIAFLDEQFF
J: TRBJ1-2; D: TRBD1; V: TRBV12-3/TRBV12-4; length: 15; size: NA; DNA: TGTGCCAGCGGATCCAAGGCCAGGGGGCTCTATGGCTACACCTTC; CDR3: CASGSKARGLYGYTF
J: TRBJ2-7; D: NA; V: TRBV6-2/TRBV6-3; length: 11; size: NA; DNA: TGTGCCAGCAGGTCATTTTACGAGCAGTACTTC; CDR3: CASRSFYEQYF
J: TRBJ2-4; D: NA; V: TRBV6-1; length: 14; size: few; DNA: TGTGCCAGCAGTAGGGGGAGAGGGGAAAACATTCAGTACTTC; CDR3: CASSRGRGENIQYF
J: TRBJ1-4; D: NA; V: TRBV30; length: 11; size: NA; DNA: TGTGCCTGGAGTTTGGGGCTGGGGCTGTTTTTT; CDR3: CAWSLGLGLFF
J: TRBJ2-2; D: NA; V: TRBV5-1; length: 16; size: NA; DNA: TGCGCCAGCAGCTCAGGTCTGACCCAAAACACCGGGGAGCTGTTTTTT; CDR3: CASSSGLTQNTGELFF
J: TRBJ2-1; D: TRBD2; V: TRBV12-3/TRBV12-4; length: 15; size: few; DNA: TGTGCCAGCAGGTACAGCGGGAGGGCCGGTTCTGAGCAGTTCTTC; CDR3: CASRYSGRAGSEQFF
J: TRBJ2-1; D: NA; V: TRBV15; length: 12; size: NA; DNA: TGTGCCACCAGCAGAGTTAGCCTGGAGCAGTTCTTC; CDR3: CATSRVSLEQFF
J: TRBJ2-5; D: NA; V: TRBV7-9; length: 15; size: few; DNA: TGTGCCAGCAGCTTAGTACAGGGTTCTCAAGAGACCCAGTACTTC; CDR3: CASSLVQGSQETQYF
J: TRBJ2-3; D: NA; V: TRBV7-9; length: 15; size: NA; DNA: TGTGCCAGCAGGGGAGCGCCGCCATATCCAGATACGCAGTATTTT; CDR3: CASRGAPPYPDTQYF
J: TRBJ1-5; D: NA; V: TRBV28; length: 15; size: NA; DNA: TGTGCCAGCAGCCCGGGGGGAGGGAGAAATCAGCCCCAGCATTTT; CDR3: CASSPGGGRNQPQHF
J: TRBJ2-7; D: NA; V: TRBV4-2; length: 13; size: many; DNA: TGTGCCAGCAGCCCCCTTACATCCTACGAGCAGTACTTC; CDR3: CASSPLTSYEQYF
J: TRBJ2-3; D: TRBD2; V: TRBV7-9; length: 16; size: NA; DNA: TGTGCCAGCAGCTCGGTACTAGCGGGAGTTACAGATACGCAGTATTTT; CDR3: CASSSVLAGVTDTQYF
J: TRBJ2-1; D: NA; V: TRBV4-3; length: 15; size: NA; DNA: TGCGCCAGCAGCCCGCAAGGGTCCCCCGTATTTGAGCAGTTCTTC; CDR3: CASSPQGSPVFEQFF
J: TRBJ2-5; D: TRBD2; V: TRBV20-1; length: 16; size: NA; DNA: TGCAGTGCTACCTATTCGGGGACTAGCGGGAAGGAGACCCAGTACTTC; CDR3: CSATYSGTSGKETQYF
J: TRBJ2-1; D: NA; V: TRBV11-2; length: 15; size: NA; DNA: TGTGCCAGCAGCTTGTTACTAGGAAATGACAATGAGCAGTTCTTC; CDR3: CASSLLLGNDNEQFF
J: TRBJ2-3; D: TRBD2; V: TRBV18; length: 17; size: NA; DNA: TGTGCCAGCTCACCACTGGTGGCGGGAGAGTATGGAGATACGCAGTATTTT; CDR3: CASSPLVAGEYGDTQYF
J: TRBJ2-5; D: NA; V: TRBV20-1; length: 13; size: NA; DNA: TGCAGTGCTACCAGAGACGCCAGGGAGACCCAGTACTTC; CDR3: CSATRDARETQYF
J: TRBJ2-4; D: NA; V: TRBV7-2; length: 16; size: few; DNA: TGTGCCAGCAGCTTAACCCAGAGTCTAGCCAAAAACATTCAGTACTTC; CDR3: CASSLTQSLAKNIQYF
J: TRBJ2-1; D: NA; V: TRBV9; length: 17; size: NA; DNA: TGTGCCAGCAGCTTAGAAGCCTTCAAAAGCTCCTACAATGAGCAGTTCTTC; CDR3: CASSLEAFKSSYNEQFF
J: TRBJ1-6; D: NA; V: TRBV28; length: 15; size: few; DNA: TGTGCCAGCAGTTCCGGGACGCGGAGGAATTCACCCCTCCACTTT; CDR3: CASSSGTRRNSPLHF
J: TRBJ1-2; D: TRBD1; V: TRBV9; length: 15; size: many; DNA: TGTGCCAGCAGCCCTCAGGGACAGGGGTTAGATGGCTACACCTTC; CDR3: CASSPQGQGLDGYTF
J: TRBJ2-5; D: NA; V: TRBV12-3/TRBV12-4; length: 12; size: many; DNA: TGTGCCAGCGGAGGGGTGTGGGAGACCCAGTACTTC; CDR3: CASGGVWETQYF
J: TRBJ2-7; D: TRBD1; V: TRBV15; length: 14; size: NA; DNA: TGTGCCACCAGCGAGACAGGGCCGGTCTACGAGCAGTACTTC; CDR3: CATSETGPVYEQYF
J: TRBJ2-1; D: TRBD2; V: TRBV28; length: 18; size: few; DNA: TGTGCCAGCAGTTTCCCCCGTAGACTAGCGGGAACCTACAATGAGCAGTTCTTC; CDR3: CASSFPRRLAGTYNEQFF
J: TRBJ2-7; D: NA; V: TRBV20-1; length: 11; size: NA; DNA: TGCAGTGCTAGGACAATTTACGAGCAGTACTTC; CDR3: CSARTIYEQYF
J: TRBJ2-3; D: TRBD1; V: TRBV12-3/TRBV12-4; length: 15; size: NA; DNA: TGTGCCAGCAGTTTAGGGGCAGGGGGTGTAAATACGCAGTATTTT; CDR3: CASSLGAGGVNTQYF